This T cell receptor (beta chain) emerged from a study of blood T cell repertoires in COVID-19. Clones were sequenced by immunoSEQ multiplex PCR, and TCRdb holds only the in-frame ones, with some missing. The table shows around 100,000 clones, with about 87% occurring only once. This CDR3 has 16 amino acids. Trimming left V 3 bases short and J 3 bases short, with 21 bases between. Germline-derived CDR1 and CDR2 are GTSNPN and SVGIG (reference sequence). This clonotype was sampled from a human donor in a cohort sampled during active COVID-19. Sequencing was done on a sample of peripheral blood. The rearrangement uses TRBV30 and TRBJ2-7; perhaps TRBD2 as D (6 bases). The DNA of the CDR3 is TGTGCCTGGAGGGCGGTAGGGACTCCAGCCCTCTACGAGCAGTACTTC. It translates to CAWRAVGTPALYEQYF.